The 10 T cell receptor beta chains below come from one sample, sequenced in a study of blood T cell repertoires in COVID-19. Produced via immunoSEQ multiplex PCR; TCRdb's table is partial and in-frame only. The repertoire holds about 200,000 clones, with around 94% as singletons. Sample: peripheral blood. These receptors all stem from a man between 25 and 39 years old with COVID-19, enrolled during active disease.

The chain links TRBV25-1 to TRBJ1-2; D might be TRBD1 (6 bases). The CDR3 covers 14 residues. Germline values: CDR1 MGHDK, CDR2 SYGVNS. The V gene lost 4 bases and the J gene lost 7 bases, with 16 bases spanning the gap. CDR3 amino acids: CASSAPGQPSGYTF. CDR3 DNA sequence: TGTGCCAGCAGTGCACCGGGACAACCATCTGGCTACACCTTC.

The chain has TRBV24-1 and TRBJ2-1, with 16 bases aligning to TRBD2. The CDR3 runs to 16 residues. CDR1 is KGHDR and CDR2 is SFDVKD in the germline V gene. Trimming removed 4 bases from V and 11 bases from J; junction bases left unmatched: 7. The CDR3 here is CATSDSGTSGGGKQFF. CDR3 sequence (DNA): TGTGCCACCAGTGACTCCGGGACTAGCGGGGGGGGAAAGCAGTTCTTC.

The genes are TRBV7-9 and TRBJ2-7; 7 nucleotides agree with TRBD1. Trimming took 5 bases from V and 2 from J; bases not matched to a gene: 3. Germline V CDR1 and CDR2: SEHNR, FQNEAQ (reference sequence). The CDR3 runs to 13 residues. The CDR3 sequence: CASSDGTAYEQYF. CDR3 DNA sequence: TGTGCCAGCAGCGACGGGACAGCCTACGAGCAGTACTTC. The full variable domain, completed using reference TRBV7-9 and TRBJ2-7, is DTGVSQNPRHKITKRGQNVTFRCDPISEHNRLYWYRQTLGQGPEFLTYFQNEAQLEKSRLLSDRFSAERPKGSFSTLEIQRTEQGDSAMYLCASSDGTAYEQYFGPGTRLTVT.

This clone has only a few counts. The rearrangement links TRBV7-6 to TRBJ1-5; D is unresolved. CDR1 and CDR2 from the germline V gene are SGHVS and FNYEAQ. With 5 bases removed from V and 2 bases from J, the gap between germline ends came to 16 bases. This CDR3 is built from 16 residues. CDR3 protein: CASSPSEGSGNQPQHF. The CDR3 nucleotides are TGTGCCAGCAGCCCATCTGAGGGCAGCGGCAATCAGCCCCAGCATTTT.

The rearrangement uses TRBV5-6 and TRBJ1-1, with D possibly TRBD1 on 5 matching bases. This CDR3 has 13 amino acids. V lost 5 bases and J lost 3, with 11 bases in between. Germline CDR1 SGHDT, CDR2 YYEEEE. Here the CDR3 DNA reads TGTGCCAGCAGACAGACAGTGGACACTGAAGCTTTCTTT. This sequence encodes CASRQTVDTEAFF.

The rearrangement uses TRBV7-3 and TRBJ1-1; 7 bases map to TRBD1. Germline values: CDR1 SGHTA, CDR2 FQGTGA. The CDR3 is 16 residues long. Trimming at V came to 2 bases and at J to 3 bases, leaving 9 bases not matched to a gene. CDR3: CASSLPGTGADTEAFF. The DNA for the CDR3 is TGTGCCAGCAGCTTACCGGGAACAGGGGCGGACACTGAAGCTTTCTTT.

This chain links TRBV18 with TRBJ2-3; 8 nucleotides agree with TRBD1. The CDR3 sequence is 18 residues long. CDR1 is KGHSH and CDR2 is LQKENI in the germline V gene. The V gene end was trimmed by 2 bases and the J gene end by 1 base; junction bases not matched to a gene: 11. The CDR3 sequence is CASSPLPATGDRTDTQYF. Written as DNA, the CDR3 is TGTGCCAGCTCACCATTACCCGCGACAGGGGATCGCACAGATACGCAGTATTTT.

The J gene is TRBJ1-2, the V gene TRBV12-3 or TRBV12-4; unclear D gene. The V end lost 0 bases, the J end lost 3 bases, and 5 bases lay between the germline ends. This CDR3 spans 13 amino acids. The CDR3 here is CASSLARYYGYTF. CDR3 nucleotide sequence: TGTGCCAGCAGTTTAGCGCGGTACTATGGCTACACCTTC.

This chain joins TRBV2 and TRBJ1-1; maybe TRBD1 (5 bases). The CDR3 is 12 residues long. The V end was cut by 11 bases, the J end by 5 bases, with 15 bases between. Germline V gene lookup returns CDR1 SNHLY and CDR2 FYNNEI. CDR3 loop: CAEGLGRTEAFF. As DNA, the CDR3 is TGTGCCGAGGGACTCGGGAGGACTGAAGCTTTCTTT.

This rearrangement joins TRBV7-6 to TRBJ1-4; tentative D call: TRBD1 (6 bases). V gave up 4 bases and J gave up 0 bases, with 15 bases separating them. Germline CDR1 reads SGHVS; CDR2 reads FNYEAQ. This CDR3 region has 17 residues. For the CDR3, the DNA is TGTGCCAGCAGCTCAAGCTGGGACACTGCAACTAATGAAAAACTGTTTTTT. This gives the protein CASSSSWDTATNEKLFF.